The source of this T cell receptor beta chain is a study of molecular identifiers for immune sequencing clone quantification. The germline CDR1 and CDR2 sequences are KGHDR and SFDVKD. This CDR3 has 16 residues. TCRdb re-derived calls from the PCR reads in MiXCR, one entry per CDR3 protein. This sample has roughly 630,000 distinct CDR3 sequences, with about 25% found just once. Study-wide results and limits: Clonotypes topping 20 RNA copies carried over 97% of effector molecules but under 1% of naive ones. Identical TCR molecules sharing a barcode could underestimate highly expanded clone sizes.

A word on this clonotype: The antigen is unknown. A read error may explain this, as a much larger clone is one base away.

The authors gated naive CD8 T cells as CD8+CD4-CCR7+CD45RA+ for sorting. The rearrangement uses TRBV24-1 and TRBJ2-6, with D perhaps matching TRBD1 (5 bases). The specimen was naive CD8+ T cells from blood, with Jurkat cell RNA spiked in. As to subset: FACS-sorted CD8+CD4-CCR7+CD45RA+ naive T cells. The sequence derives from a human donor in good health. Some libraries in this study had Jurkat cell RNA spiked in. The CDR3, as DNA: TGTGCCACCAGTGGAGACACCAGCTCTGGGGCCACCGTCCTGACTTTC. Protein product: CATSGDTSSGATVLTF.